These 2 T cell receptor beta chains originate from one sample sequenced in a study of identical twins. Each CDR3 protein is one row after TCRdb ran MiXCR on the 5' RACE reads. The sample shows fewer than 550,000 distinct CDR3 sequences, roughly an eighth of them seen only once. Separately, the same data were catalogued under a study of yellow fever vaccine responses in identical twins.

Sequencing was carried out using CD4+ T cells sorted from blood. These receptors originate from a woman younger than 35 in good health.

Ten or more counts support this clonotype. The V and J genes are TRBV7-2 and TRBJ1-2, with D maybe TRBD1 (6 bases). The length of the CDR3 is 14 residues. The ends were cut back, 4 bases at V and 5 bases at J, with 14 bases in the middle. The germline V gene has CDR1 SGHTA and CDR2 FQGNSA. This CDR3 reads CASSWRDKRYGYTF. In nucleotides, the CDR3 is TGTGCCAGCAGCTGGAGGGACAAGAGATATGGCTACACCTTC.

This clonotype was seen a handful of times. V usage is TRBV24-1 and J usage is TRBJ2-2; no clear D. Trimming left V 3 bases short and J 4 bases short, with 14 bases between. In germline, CDR1 is KGHDR, CDR2 SFDVKD. The CDR3 is made up of 16 amino acids. Written as DNA, the CDR3 is TGTGCCACCAGTGATCCCCAGCCGGAGTTCACCGGGGAGCTGTTTTTT. Amino acids: CATSDPQPEFTGELFF.